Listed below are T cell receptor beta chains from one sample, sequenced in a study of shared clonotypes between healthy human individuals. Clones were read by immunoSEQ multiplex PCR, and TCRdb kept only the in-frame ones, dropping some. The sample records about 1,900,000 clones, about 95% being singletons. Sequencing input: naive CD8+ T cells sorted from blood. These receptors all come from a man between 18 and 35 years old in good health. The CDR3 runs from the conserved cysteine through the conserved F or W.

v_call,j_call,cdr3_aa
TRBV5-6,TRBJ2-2,CASCWSGTGELFF
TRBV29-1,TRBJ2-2,CSVDAGFGTGELFF
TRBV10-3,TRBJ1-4,CAISGLEGPNEKLFF
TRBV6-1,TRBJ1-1,CASWTGGRTEAFF
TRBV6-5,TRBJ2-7,CASSLQGGGGEQYF
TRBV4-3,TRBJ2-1,CASRAGGTPGVYNEQFF
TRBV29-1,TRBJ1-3,CSHRDIFYPLSGNTIYF
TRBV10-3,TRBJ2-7,CAISEVGSAAYEQYF
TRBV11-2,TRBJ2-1,CASSLSEGLAGGGNEQFF
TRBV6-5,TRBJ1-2,CASSLSKGNPYGYTF
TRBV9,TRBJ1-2,CASSRGHGGVWEDGYGYTF
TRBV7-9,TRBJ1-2,CASSPEGQGLFHPNYGYTF
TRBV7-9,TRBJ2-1,CASSDSSGEIHSYNEQFF
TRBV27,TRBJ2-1,CASSWGAGGPNEQFF
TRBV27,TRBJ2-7,CASTSTGTYNEQYF
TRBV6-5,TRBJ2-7,CASSSGDTYEQYF
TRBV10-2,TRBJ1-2,CASGMDSRYGYTF
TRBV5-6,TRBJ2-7,CASSFGTGVHEQYF
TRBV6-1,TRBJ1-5,CASSEGNQPQHF
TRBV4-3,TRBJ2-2,CASSHPEGQNTGELFF
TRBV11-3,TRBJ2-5,CASSSEGLASGQTQYF
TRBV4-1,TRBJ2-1,CASSSRGGLLNEQFF
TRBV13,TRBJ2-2,CASSLPLAGEILPNTGELFF
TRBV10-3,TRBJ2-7,CATGTEDYEQYF
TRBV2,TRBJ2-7,CASSDRGDYEQYF
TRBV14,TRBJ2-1,CASSQDFQSSSSYNEQFF
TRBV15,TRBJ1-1,CATSSYTEAFF
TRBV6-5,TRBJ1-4,CASSYSGDGVEKLFF
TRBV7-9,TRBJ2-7,CASSGPGTGGYHSYEQYF
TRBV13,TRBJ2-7,CASSPPGQGPYEQYF
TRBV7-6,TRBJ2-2,CASSPAVGSLTGELFF
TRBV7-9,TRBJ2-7,CASSSDRGLSYEQYF
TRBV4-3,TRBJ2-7,CASSQDRTSGEQYF
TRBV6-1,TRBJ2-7,CASSDLDRGYEQYF
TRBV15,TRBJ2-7,CATRRELAAYEQYF
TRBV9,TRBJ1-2,CASSVAKRGRYYGYTF
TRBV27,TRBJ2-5,CASSLMSGETQYF
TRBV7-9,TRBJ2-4,CATTPGAGNIQYF
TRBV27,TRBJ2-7,CASSPSGGLYEQYF
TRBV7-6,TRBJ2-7,CASSLRDGGISYEQYF
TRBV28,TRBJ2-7,CASSLRQGHALYEQYF
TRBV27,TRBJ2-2,CASSKTVDLTGELFF
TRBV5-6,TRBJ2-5,CASSWTGAGETQYF
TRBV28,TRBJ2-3,CASSPLVSPFTDTQYF
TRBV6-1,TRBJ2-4,CASSQGAGSIQYF
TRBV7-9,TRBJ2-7,CASSLAGGGSYEQYF